This TCR beta chain was documented in a study of blood T cell repertoires in COVID-19. Study-level background: The origin of the acute and convalescent COVID-19 samples was the United States, Italy and Spain.

Profiled with immunoSEQ multiplex PCR; TCRdb holds only in-frame clones, not every one. The sample lists 250,000 to 300,000 clones, about 68% occurring once. The receptor comes from a woman aged 80 or older with acute or convalescent COVID-19. Source material: peripheral blood.

The CDR3 is CASSQDLTVYGYTF. In DNA, the CDR3 is TGTGCCAGCAGCCAAGATCTAACAGTCTATGGCTACACCTTC. The V and J genes are TRBV3-1 (or the pseudogene TRBV3-2) and TRBJ1-2; D not resolved. V lost 0 bases to trimming and J lost 4 bases, with 9 bases between them. The CDR3 runs to 14 residues. Germline CDR1 LGHDT, CDR2 YNNKEL (reference sequence).